The 7 T cell receptor beta chains listed next were all sequenced from one sample in a study of T cell responses to AZD1222 COVID-19 vaccine. Clones were sequenced by immunoSEQ multiplex PCR, and TCRdb holds only the in-frame ones, with some missing. The profile shows 90,000 to 150,000 clones, 87% of them singletons. Source: peripheral blood, taken on day 0 of AZD1222 vaccination. Receptors were obtained from an adult in good health.

The V and J genes are TRBV3-1 (or the pseudogene TRBV3-2) and TRBJ1-1; D is undetermined. Deletions cut 0 bases from V and 4 bases from J, with 6 bases between. Germline V lookup: CDR1 LGHDT, CDR2 YNNKEL (reference sequence). This CDR3 is 13 amino acids long. The CDR3 bases are TGTGCCAGCAGCCAAGATCCCTTCACTGAAGCTTTCTTT. Translation gives CASSQDPFTEAFF.

The rearrangement joins TRBV3-1 (or the pseudogene TRBV3-2) to TRBJ2-5; 8 bases map to TRBD1. The CDR3 spans 16 residues. Looked up from germline, CDR1 is LGHDT and CDR2 is YNNKEL (reference sequence). V was pared by 0 bases and J by 2 bases, with 5 bases of the junction left unmatched. In DNA, the CDR3 is TGTGCCAGCAGCCAAGATTGGACAGGGCCACAAGAGACCCAGTACTTC. This codes for CASSQDWTGPQETQYF.

The V and J genes are TRBV7-2 and TRBJ2-1, with 10 bases identical to TRBD2. V was clipped by 1 base and J by 7 bases; unmatched bases: 7. CDR1 is SGHTA, CDR2 FQGNSA, per germline. The CDR3 has 16 amino acids. CDR3 residues: CASSLESGRAPNEQFF. In DNA, the CDR3 is TGTGCCAGCAGCTTAGAAAGCGGGAGGGCTCCAAATGAGCAGTTCTTC.

The chain recombines TRBV3-1 (or the pseudogene TRBV3-2) with TRBJ1-2; 12 bases agree with TRBD1. Germline lookup yields CDR1 LGHDT and CDR2 YNNKEL (reference sequence). The CDR3 contains 14 residues. V dropped 3 bases and J dropped 7; count of bases not matched to a gene: 3. This chain's CDR3 is CASSHRDRGLGYTF. The CDR3 nucleotides read TGTGCCAGCAGCCATCGGGACAGGGGGCTTGGCTACACCTTC.

The chain recombines TRBV30 with TRBJ2-5; D is unresolved. The CDR3 consists of 12 residues. Between the trimmed V and J ends, which lost 0 bases and 12 bases, there was a span of 14 bases. Germline-derived CDR1 and CDR2 are GTSNPN and SVGIG (reference sequence). CDR3 coding DNA: TGTGCCTGGAGTGTACATACCGGGCTCGAGTACTTC. As protein: CAWSVHTGLEYF. Filled out from reference TRBV30 and TRBJ2-5, the complete variable domain reads SQTIHQWPATLVQPVGSPLSLECTVEGTSNPNLYWYRQAAGRGLQLLFYSVGIGQISSEVPQNLSASRPQDRQFILSSKKLLLSDSGFYLCAWSVHTGLEYFGPGTRLLVL.

The V and J genes are TRBV6-5 and TRBJ1-1; D might be TRBD1 (6 bases). The V gene lost 2 bases and the J gene lost 1 base, with 11 bases spanning the gap. The CDR3 is 15 amino acids. Per germline, CDR1 MNHEY and CDR2 SVGAGI. CDR3 amino acids: CASSYLRGGNTEAFF. The CDR3 nucleotides are TGTGCCAGCAGTTACCTTAGGGGGGGGAACACTGAAGCTTTCTTT.

The sample holds one count of this clone. This sequence joins TRBV4-2 and TRBJ2-7, with 10 bases identical to TRBD1. Trimming at V came to 4 bases and at J to 3 bases, leaving 6 bases not matched to a gene. CDR3 length equals 15 residues. Per the germline V gene, CDR1 is LGHNA and CDR2 is YNFKEQ. The CDR3 DNA is TGTGCCAGCAGCCCCCGGACAGGGGGTTTCTACGAGCAGTACTTC. It encodes CASSPRTGGFYEQYF.